This TCR beta chain was retrieved from a study of T cell repertoires in cytomegalovirus infection. About the study: Public TCR beta signatures were indicative of both CMV infection and a matching HLA type.

A note on this clonotype: Its antigen is undetermined.

In TCRdb, the reads were re-called with MiXCR into one record per CDR3 protein. The sample yields about 190,000 distinct CDR3 sequences, about 30% seen once. This CDR3 is built from 14 residues. With 1 base removed from V and 2 bases from J, the gap between germline ends came to 8 bases. CDR1 is SGHTA, CDR2 FQGNSA, per germline. Study-level findings and limits: The study identified carriers of CMV plus the relevant HLA from cumulative public TCR beta family frequency.

This receptor was identified in a human donor in good health (CMV status not recorded). Some clones in this sample may be carry-over from other donors' samples. Sequencing was done on a sample of PBMCs. This chain joins TRBV7-2 and TRBJ2-5; unclear D gene. In DNA form, the CDR3 reads TGTGCCAGCAGCTTAGAGCCTGATCAAGAGACCCAGTACTTC. Protein: CASSLEPDQETQYF.